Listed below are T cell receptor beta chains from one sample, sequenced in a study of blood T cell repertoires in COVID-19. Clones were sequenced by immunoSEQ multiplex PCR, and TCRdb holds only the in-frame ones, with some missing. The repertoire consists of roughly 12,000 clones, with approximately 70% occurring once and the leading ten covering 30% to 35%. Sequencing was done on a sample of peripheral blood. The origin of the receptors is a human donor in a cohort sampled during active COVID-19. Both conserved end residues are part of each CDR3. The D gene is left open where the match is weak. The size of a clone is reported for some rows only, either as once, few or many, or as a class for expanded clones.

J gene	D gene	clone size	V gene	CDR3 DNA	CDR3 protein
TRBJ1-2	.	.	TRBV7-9	TGTGCCAGCAGCTTAACCCCTTTCGGGACTACCTTC	CASSLTPFGTTF
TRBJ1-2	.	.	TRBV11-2	TGTGCCAGCAGCCTCTCGTCAAGGGGTAGCGGCTACACCTTC	CASSLSSRGSGYTF
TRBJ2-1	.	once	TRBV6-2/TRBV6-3	TGTGCCAGCAGTTACTCGGCGGTCAACGGGCAGTTCTTC	CASSYSAVNGQFF
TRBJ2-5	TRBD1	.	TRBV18	TGTGCCAGCTCACCACTGGGACAGGGATCAGAGACCCAGTACTTC	CASSPLGQGSETQYF
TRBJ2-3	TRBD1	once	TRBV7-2	TGTGCCAGCAGCTTAGGGTACAGGGGGGCTAACACAGATACGCAGTATTTT	CASSLGYRGANTDTQYF
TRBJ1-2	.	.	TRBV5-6	TGTGCCAGCAGCTTTGTTTCAGGGGAGTCGTCGGGCTACACCTTC	CASSFVSGESSGYTF
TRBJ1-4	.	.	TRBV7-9	TGTGCCAGCAGCTCAACCCCCGGGGGGGAAAAACTGTTTTTT	CASSSTPGGEKLFF
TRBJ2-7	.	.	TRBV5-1	TGCGCCAGCAGCGCCGGGAGTTCCTACGAGCAGTACTTC	CASSAGSSYEQYF
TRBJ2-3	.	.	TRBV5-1	TGCGCCAGCAGTCACACAGATACGCAGTATTTT	CASSHTDTQYF
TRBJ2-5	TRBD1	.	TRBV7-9	TGTGCCAGCAGCAGACAGGGGGCGCCTGCGGAGACCCAGTACTTC	CASSRQGAPAETQYF
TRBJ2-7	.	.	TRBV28	TGTGCCAGCAGTTTACCACAGGGCTACGAGCAGTACTTC	CASSLPQGYEQYF
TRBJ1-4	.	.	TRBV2	TGTGCCAGCAGTGAGTGGCCAGTTAATGAAAAACTGTTTTTT	CASSEWPVNEKLFF
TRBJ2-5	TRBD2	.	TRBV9	TGTGCCAGCAGCGTAGAAGGGACTAGAGGCGAGACCCAGTACTTC	CASSVEGTRGETQYF
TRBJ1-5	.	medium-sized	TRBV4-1	TGCGCCACAGCGGGGGACGATAGGAATCAGCCCCAGCATTTT	CATAGDDRNQPQHF
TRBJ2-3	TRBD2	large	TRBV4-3	TGCGCCAGCAGCCACCGACTAGCGGGCACAGATACGCAGTATTTT	CASSHRLAGTDTQYF
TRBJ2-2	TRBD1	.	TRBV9	TGTGCCAGCAGCGTTACAGGGGAGAGCACCGGGGAGCTGTTTTTT	CASSVTGESTGELFF
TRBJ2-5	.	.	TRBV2	TGTGCCAGCAGTCTCGAAAGGGGGGAGACCCAGTACTTC	CASSLERGETQYF
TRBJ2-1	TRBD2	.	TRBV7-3	TGTGCCAGCAGCTCCCTAGCGGGCCCGGGCTACAATGAGCAGTTCTTC	CASSSLAGPGYNEQFF
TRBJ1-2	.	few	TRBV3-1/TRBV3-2	TGTGCCAGCAGCCAAGTTAATAAGGACAGTGGCTACACCTTC	CASSQVNKDSGYTF
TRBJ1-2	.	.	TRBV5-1	TGCGCCAGCAGCCCGGGACAATCTAACTATGGCTACACCTTC	CASSPGQSNYGYTF
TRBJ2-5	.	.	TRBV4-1	TGCGCCAGCAGCCAAGTCTCAGACTTCGGAGAGACCCAGTACTTC	CASSQVSDFGETQYF
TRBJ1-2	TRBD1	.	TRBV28	TGTGCCAGCAGTTTTACAACAGGGGGCTCGGCCTATGGCTACACCTTC	CASSFTTGGSAYGYTF
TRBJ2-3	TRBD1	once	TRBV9	TGTGCCAGCAGCCCAACAGGGGGCGGCACAGATACGCAGTATTTT	CASSPTGGGTDTQYF
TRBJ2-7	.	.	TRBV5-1	TGCGCCAGCAGCTTGGTGGCCACCTACGAGCAGTACTTC	CASSLVATYEQYF
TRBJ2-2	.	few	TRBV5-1	TGCGCCAGCAGCATCGCAGGGGTTGTCTTCAACACCGGGGAGCTGTTTTTT	CASSIAGVVFNTGELFF
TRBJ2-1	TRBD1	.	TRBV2	TGTGCCAGCAGCCCCGGACAGGGCAATGAGCAGTTCTTC	CASSPGQGNEQFF
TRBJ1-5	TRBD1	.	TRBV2	TGTGGCTGGGGACAGGGCAATCAGCCCCAGCATTTT	CGWGQGNQPQHF
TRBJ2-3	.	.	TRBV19	TGTGCCAGTAGACTACAGGGACGGAGGAGCACAGATACGCAGTATTTT	CASRLQGRRSTDTQYF
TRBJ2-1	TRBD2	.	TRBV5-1	TGCGCCAGCAGCTTACTAGCGGAGGCCTACAATGAGCAGTTCTTC	CASSLLAEAYNEQFF
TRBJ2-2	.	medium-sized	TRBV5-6	TGTGCCAGCAGCTTGGGGCAGGGCTATGGCGGGGAGCTGTTTTTT	CASSLGQGYGGELFF
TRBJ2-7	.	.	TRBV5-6	TGTGCCAGCAGCTCCGTCCGCGAGCAGTACTTC	CASSSVREQYF
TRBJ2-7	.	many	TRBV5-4	TGTGCCAGCAGCTTGGATCCACCTAGCGAGCAGTACTTC	CASSLDPPSEQYF
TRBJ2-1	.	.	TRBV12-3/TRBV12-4	TGTGCCAGCAGCCCTAACAGCTACAATGAGCAGTTCTTC	CASSPNSYNEQFF
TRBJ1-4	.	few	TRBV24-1	TGTGCCACCAGTGATTCGGCAGGGGAGCGGGAAAAACTGTTTTTT	CATSDSAGEREKLFF
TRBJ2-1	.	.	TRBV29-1	TGCAGCGTTGAAGGCCCGGGCGCAGGGAATGAGCAGTTCTTC	CSVEGPGAGNEQFF
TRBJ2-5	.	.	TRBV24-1	TGTGCCACCAGTGAAAATAGACAAGAGACCCAGTACTTC	CATSENRQETQYF
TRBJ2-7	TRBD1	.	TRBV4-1	TGCGCCAGCAGCCAGGGGGACAGGGGCTATTACGAGCAGTACTTC	CASSQGDRGYYEQYF
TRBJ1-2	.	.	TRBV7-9	TGTGCCAGCAGCGTCGACCCCCGCGGCTATGGCTACACCTTC	CASSVDPRGYGYTF
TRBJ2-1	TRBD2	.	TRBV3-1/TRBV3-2	TGTGCCAGCAGCCAAGGCACTAGCGGGGCGTACAATGAGCAGTTCTTC	CASSQGTSGAYNEQFF
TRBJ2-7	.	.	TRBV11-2	TGTGCCAGCAAGGGGCAGACCTACGAGCAGTACTTC	CASKGQTYEQYF
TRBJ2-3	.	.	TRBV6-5	TGTGCCAGCGCTTCGGGGGATACGCAGTATTTT	CASASGDTQYF
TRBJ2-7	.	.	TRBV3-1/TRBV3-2	TGTGCCAGCAGAGTTGCCTCCTCCGGGGGCGAGCAGTACTTC	CASRVASSGGEQYF
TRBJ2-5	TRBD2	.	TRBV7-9	TGTGCCAGCAGCGTTAGCGGGAAAGCCCAAGAGACCCAGTACTTC	CASSVSGKAQETQYF
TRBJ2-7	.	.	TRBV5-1	TGCGCCAGCAGCTTGTTCGGGGAGGTGAGGCGATACGAGCAGTACTTC	CASSLFGEVRRYEQYF
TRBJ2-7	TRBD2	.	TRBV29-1	TGCAGCGTGGGGGGGGAGACAATTTCCTACGAGCAGTACTTC	CSVGGETISYEQYF
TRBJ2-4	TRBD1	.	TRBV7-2	TGTGCCAGCAGCACAAGGGACAGGGGAAGGGAAGCCAAAAACATTCAGTACTTC	CASSTRDRGREAKNIQYF
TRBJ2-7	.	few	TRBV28	TGTGCCAGCAGTTTTGATCCAGTCTCATCCTACGAGCAGTACTTC	CASSFDPVSSYEQYF
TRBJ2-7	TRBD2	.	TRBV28	TGTGCCAGCAGCCGGAGCGGGGCTAGCTCCTACGAGCAGTACTTC	CASSRSGASSYEQYF
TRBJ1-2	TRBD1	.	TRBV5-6	TGTGCCAGCAGCTTAGGGGACAGGGGGCTGGCTGGCTATGGCTACACCTTC	CASSLGDRGLAGYGYTF
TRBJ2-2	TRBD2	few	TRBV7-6	TGTGCCAGCAGCCTGACTAGCGGGGGGGGAGCCGGGGAGCTGTTTTTT	CASSLTSGGGAGELFF